The clone carrying this T cell receptor beta chain was picked up a small number of times. This record comes from a study of T cells after yellow fever vaccination. CDR3 length: 17 amino acids. V was trimmed by 0 bases and J by 6 bases, leaving 18 bases between them. Germline V gives CDR1 SGDLS, CDR2 YYNGEE. A 5'RACE template-switching step, the method used to make TCR cDNA, added a universal primer site and UMIs. MiXCR was run by TCRdb on the 5' RACE reads, yielding one entry per CDR3 protein. The table includes hundreds of thousands of distinct CDR3 sequences, approximately 13% detected once. The chain links TRBV9 to TRBJ2-2; weak D call: TRBD2 (7 bases). The sequence derives from a man aged 18 to 30 who received the YFV17D yellow fever vaccine. The sequenced sample was CD4+ T cells sorted from PBMCs, obtained 15 days after the yellow fever booster vaccination. CDR3 in amino acids: CASSVDQAQGRAGELFF. CDR3 DNA: TGTGCCAGCAGCGTAGATCAGGCGCAGGGGAGGGCCGGGGAGCTGTTTTTT.